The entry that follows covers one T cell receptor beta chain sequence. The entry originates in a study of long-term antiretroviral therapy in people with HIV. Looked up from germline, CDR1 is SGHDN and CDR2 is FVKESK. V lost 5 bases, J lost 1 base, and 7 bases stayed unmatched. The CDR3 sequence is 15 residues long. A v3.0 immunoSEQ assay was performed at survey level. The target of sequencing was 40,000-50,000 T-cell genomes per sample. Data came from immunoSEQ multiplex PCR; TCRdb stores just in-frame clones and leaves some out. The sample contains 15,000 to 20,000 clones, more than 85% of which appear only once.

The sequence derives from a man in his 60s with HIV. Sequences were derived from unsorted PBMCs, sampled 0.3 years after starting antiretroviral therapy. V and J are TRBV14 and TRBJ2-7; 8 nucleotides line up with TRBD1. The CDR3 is CASSNRGTVSYEQYF. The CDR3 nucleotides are TGTGCCAGCAGCAACAGGGGGACGGTGTCCTACGAGCAGTACTTC.